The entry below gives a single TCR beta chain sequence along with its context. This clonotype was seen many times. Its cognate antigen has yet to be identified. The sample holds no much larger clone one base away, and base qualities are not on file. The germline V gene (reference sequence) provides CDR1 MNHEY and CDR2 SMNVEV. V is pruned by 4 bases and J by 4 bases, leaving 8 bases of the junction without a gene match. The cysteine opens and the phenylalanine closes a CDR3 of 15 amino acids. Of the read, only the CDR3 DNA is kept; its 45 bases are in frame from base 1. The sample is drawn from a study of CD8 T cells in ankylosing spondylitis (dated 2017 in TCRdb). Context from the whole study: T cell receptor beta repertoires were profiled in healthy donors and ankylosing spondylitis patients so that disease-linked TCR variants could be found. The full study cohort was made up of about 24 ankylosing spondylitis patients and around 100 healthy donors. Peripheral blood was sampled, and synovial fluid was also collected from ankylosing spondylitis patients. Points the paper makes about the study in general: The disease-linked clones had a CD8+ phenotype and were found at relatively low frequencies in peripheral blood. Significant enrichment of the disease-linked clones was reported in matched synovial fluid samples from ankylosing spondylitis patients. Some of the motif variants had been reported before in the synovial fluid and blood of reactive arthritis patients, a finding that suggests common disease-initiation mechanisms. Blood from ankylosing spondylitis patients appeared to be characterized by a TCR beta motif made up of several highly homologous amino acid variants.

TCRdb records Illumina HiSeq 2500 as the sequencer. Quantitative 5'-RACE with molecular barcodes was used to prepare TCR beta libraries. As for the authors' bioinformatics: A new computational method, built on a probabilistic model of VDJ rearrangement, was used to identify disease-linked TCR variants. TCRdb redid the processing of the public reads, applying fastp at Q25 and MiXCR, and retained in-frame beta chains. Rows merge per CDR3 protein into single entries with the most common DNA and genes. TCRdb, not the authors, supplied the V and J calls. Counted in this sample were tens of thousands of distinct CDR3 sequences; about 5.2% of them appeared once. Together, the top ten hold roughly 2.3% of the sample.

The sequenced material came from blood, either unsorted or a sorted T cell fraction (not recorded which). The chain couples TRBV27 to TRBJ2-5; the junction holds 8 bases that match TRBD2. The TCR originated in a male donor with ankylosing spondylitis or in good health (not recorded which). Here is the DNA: TGTGCCAGCAGTTCGGGGGGGGCCTCCCCAGAGACCCAGTACTTC. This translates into CASSSGGASPETQYF.